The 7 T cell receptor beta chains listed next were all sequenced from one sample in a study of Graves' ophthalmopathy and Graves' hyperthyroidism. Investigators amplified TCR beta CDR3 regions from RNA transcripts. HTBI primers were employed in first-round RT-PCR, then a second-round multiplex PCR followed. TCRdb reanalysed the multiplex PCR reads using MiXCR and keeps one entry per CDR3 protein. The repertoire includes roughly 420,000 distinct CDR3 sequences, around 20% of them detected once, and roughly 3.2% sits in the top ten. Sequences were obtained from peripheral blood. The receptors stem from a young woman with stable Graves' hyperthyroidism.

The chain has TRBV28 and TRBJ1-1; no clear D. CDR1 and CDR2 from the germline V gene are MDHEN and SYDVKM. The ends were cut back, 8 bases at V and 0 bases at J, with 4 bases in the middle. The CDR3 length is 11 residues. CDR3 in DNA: TGTGCCAGCTTTATGAACACTGAAGCTTTCTTT. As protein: CASFMNTEAFF. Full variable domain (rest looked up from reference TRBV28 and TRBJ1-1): DVKVTQSSRYLVKRTGEKVFLECVQDMDHENMFWYRQDPGLGLRLIYFSYDVKMKEKGDIPEGYSVSREKKERFSLILESASTNQTSMYLCASFMNTEAFFGQGTRLTVV.

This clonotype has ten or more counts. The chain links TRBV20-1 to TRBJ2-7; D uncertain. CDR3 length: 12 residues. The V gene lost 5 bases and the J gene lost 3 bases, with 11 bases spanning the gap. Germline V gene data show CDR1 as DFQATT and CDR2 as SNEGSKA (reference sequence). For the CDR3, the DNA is TGCAGTGCTCCAGCCCCGCGCTACGAGCAGTACTTC. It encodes CSAPAPRYEQYF.

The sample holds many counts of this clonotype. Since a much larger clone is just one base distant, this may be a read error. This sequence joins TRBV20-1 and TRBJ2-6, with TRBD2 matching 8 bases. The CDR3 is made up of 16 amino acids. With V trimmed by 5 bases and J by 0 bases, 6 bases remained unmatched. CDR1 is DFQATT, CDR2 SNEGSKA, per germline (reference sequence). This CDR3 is CSAGGGGSSGANVLTF. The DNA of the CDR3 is TGCAGTGCTGGAGGCGGGGGGAGCTCTGGGGCCAACGTCCTGACTTTC.

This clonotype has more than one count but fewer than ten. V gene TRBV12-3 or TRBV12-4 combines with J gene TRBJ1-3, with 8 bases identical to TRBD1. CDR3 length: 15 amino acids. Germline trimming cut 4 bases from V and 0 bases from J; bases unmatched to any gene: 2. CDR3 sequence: CASSYGTGSGNTIYF. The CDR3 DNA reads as TGTGCCAGCAGTTATGGGACAGGCTCTGGAAACACCATATATTTT.

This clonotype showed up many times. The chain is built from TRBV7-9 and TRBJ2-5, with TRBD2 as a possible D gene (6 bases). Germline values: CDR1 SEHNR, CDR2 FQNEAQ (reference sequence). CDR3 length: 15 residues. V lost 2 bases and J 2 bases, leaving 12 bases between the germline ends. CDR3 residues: CASSLRRGKQETQYF. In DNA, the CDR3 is TGTGCCAGCAGCTTAAGGAGGGGCAAACAAGAGACCCAGTACTTC. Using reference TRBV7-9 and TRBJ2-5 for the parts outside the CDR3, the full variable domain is DTGVSQNPRHKITKRGQNVTFRCDPISEHNRLYWYRQTLGQGPEFLTYFQNEAQLEKSRLLSDRFSAERPKGSFSTLEIQRTEQGDSAMYLCASSLRRGKQETQYFGPGTRLLVL.

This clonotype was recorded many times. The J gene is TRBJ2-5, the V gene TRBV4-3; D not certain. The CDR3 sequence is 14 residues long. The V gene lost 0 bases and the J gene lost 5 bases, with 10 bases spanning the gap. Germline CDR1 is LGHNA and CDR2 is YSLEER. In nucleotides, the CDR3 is TGCGCCAGCAGCCAAGACCCCCAGTCCGAGACCCAGTACTTC. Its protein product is CASSQDPQSETQYF.

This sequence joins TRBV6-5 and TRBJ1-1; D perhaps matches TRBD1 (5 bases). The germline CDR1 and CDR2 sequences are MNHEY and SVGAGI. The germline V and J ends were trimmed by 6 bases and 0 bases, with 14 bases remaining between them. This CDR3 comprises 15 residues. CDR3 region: CASRYKGHLNTEAFF. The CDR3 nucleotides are TGTGCCAGCAGATATAAAGGACACCTGAACACTGAAGCTTTCTTT.